Below, 30 T cell receptor beta chains from the same sample are listed, as sequenced in a study of shared clonotypes between healthy human individuals (dated by TCRdb to the early 2020s). Library method: the immunoSEQ multiplex PCR assay. TCRdb limited this immuneACCESS table to in-frame rearrangements with V and J called. A share of clones is missing; checked studies link under half to unresolved V genes, and the rest is unexplained. This sample holds roughly 810,000 clones; just over 95% were observed only once. The top ten clonotypes cover under 0.3% of the sample. For the CD8 naive samples, CD45RO-negative cells were positively selected for CCR7, yielding a CD45RA+CCR7+ population from which TemRA cells were excluded. Sequencing used naive CD8+ T cells sorted from blood. Per the publication, the cell subset or site label means: CD45RA+CCR7+. All receptors derive from a man aged 25 to 45 in good health.

About this clone itself: Other DNA variants within this sample encode the same CDR3. This sequence joins TRBV28 and TRBJ2-7, with no clear D. Germline V gene lookup returns CDR1 MDHEN and CDR2 SYDVKM. CDR3 length: 11 amino acids. Trimming left V 5 bases short and J 3 bases short, with 5 bases between. This CDR3 is CASSLNYEQYF. CDR3 DNA sequence: TGTGCCAGCAGTCTCAACTACGAGCAGTACTTC.

The CDR3 spells CAIRTESSYEQYF. CDR3 bases: TGTGCCATCAGAACAGAGAGCTCCTACGAGCAGTACTTC. The chain joins TRBV10-3 to TRBJ2-7; D unclear. This CDR3 has 13 residues. Germline CDR1 ENHRY, CDR2 SYGVKD. V was cut by 6 bases and J by 0 bases, with 9 bases left in between.

CDR3 region: CASSIVGTSGTGELFF. CDR3 nucleotide sequence: TGTGCCAGTAGTATAGTCGGGACTAGCGGCACCGGGGAGCTGTTTTTT. This chain links TRBV19 with TRBJ2-2, with 11 bases lining up with TRBD2. The CDR3 has 16 amino acids. V was pared by 1 base and J by 4 bases, with 2 bases of the junction left unmatched. Germline assignment: CDR1 LNHDA and CDR2 SQIVND (reference sequence).

This clone was counted a single time. The gene calls are TRBV27 and TRBJ1-3; D possibly corresponds to TRBD1 (5 bases). Germline-derived CDR1 and CDR2 are MNHEY and SMNVEV (reference sequence). The CDR3 consists of 16 residues. V was pared by 6 bases and J by 7 bases, with 22 bases between. In DNA form, the CDR3 reads TGTGCCAGCAGCCCACGCCGGGACCAGGGAAGGAACACCATATATTTT. Protein product: CASSPRRDQGRNTIYF.

The chain is built from TRBV11-2 and TRBJ2-2; D call uncertain. The V and J ends lost 5 bases and 0 bases respectively, with 16 bases between them. The CDR3 consists of 17 residues. CDR1 and CDR2 (germline): SGHAT, FQNNGV. The CDR3, as DNA: TGTGCCAGCAGCCCCTTCCCCACAGAACCGAACACCGGGGAGCTGTTTTTT. Protein sequence: CASSPFPTEPNTGELFF. Together with reference TRBV11-2 and TRBJ2-2, the CDR3 gives the full variable domain: EAGVAQSPRYKIIEKRQSVAFWCNPISGHATLYWYQQILGQGPKLLIQFQNNGVVDDSQLPKDRFSAERLKGVDSTLKIQPAKLEDSAVYLCASSPFPTEPNTGELFFGEGSRLTVL.

As for this clone: Different DNA sequences within this sample yield the same CDR3. The chain employs TRBV5-6 and TRBJ2-3, with D hard to call. CDR1 and CDR2 from the germline V gene are SGHDT and YYEEEE. Trimming removed 0 bases from V and 0 bases from J, with 5 bases in between. This CDR3 has 14 amino acids. CDR3 sequence reads: CASSLVGSTDTQYF. In DNA form, the CDR3 reads TGTGCCAGCAGCTTGGTGGGTAGCACAGATACGCAGTATTTT.

This chain uses TRBV9 with TRBJ2-3; 8 bases align to TRBD2. The CDR3 extends over 14 amino acids. Germline V CDR1 and CDR2: SGDLS, YYNGEE. The trim removed 9 bases at V and 0 bases at J, leaving 6 bases unmatched. Written as DNA, the CDR3 is TGTGCCACTTCTTCGGGGGGGAGCACAGATACGCAGTATTTT. Protein: CATSSGGSTDTQYF.

This rearrangement joins TRBV2 to TRBJ1-4; D uncertain. Between the trimmed V and J ends, which lost 3 bases and 4 bases, there was a span of 12 bases. This CDR3 region has 15 residues. Germline CDR1 SNHLY, CDR2 FYNNEI. The CDR3 sequence is CASSENTAYNEKLFF. CDR3 in DNA: TGTGCCAGCAGTGAGAACACAGCCTATAATGAAAAACTGTTTTTT.

The gene calls are TRBV13 and TRBJ2-7, with D unclear. This CDR3 is built from 13 residues. Germline assignment: CDR1 PRHDT and CDR2 FYEKMQ (reference sequence). V was clipped by 5 bases and J by 0 bases, with 8 bases between them. In DNA form, the CDR3 reads TGTGCCAGCAGCCCAGACAACTCCTACGAGCAGTACTTC. Encoded protein: CASSPDNSYEQYF.

This chain connects TRBV5-1 to TRBJ2-2; D remains unclear. Germline V gene data show CDR1 as SGHRS and CDR2 as YFSETQ. CDR3 size: 12 residues. Trimming stripped 2 bases from V and 11 bases from J, with 10 bases between. CDR3: CASSFGPLELFF. The DNA of the CDR3 is TGCGCCAGCAGCTTCGGTCCTCTTGAGCTGTTTTTT.

The chain links TRBV7-8 to TRBJ2-3; 8 bases align to TRBD2. J lost 0 bases, V lost 8 bases, and 10 bases had no gene match. Germline V gene sequence: CDR1 SGHVS, CDR2 FQNEAQ. This CDR3 has 16 amino acids. This CDR3 is CASGAERTSSTDTQYF. The CDR3 DNA reads TGTGCCAGCGGGGCGGAGCGGACTAGCAGCACAGATACGCAGTATTTT.

The rearrangement links TRBV29-1 to TRBJ2-6, with TRBD1 identical over 8 bases. Trimming at V came to 7 bases and at J to 2 bases, leaving 16 bases not matched to a gene. CDR1 is SQVTM, CDR2 ANQGSEA, per germline. The CDR3 runs 18 residues. CDR3 DNA: TGCAGCGCCACCATCATACAGGGGGAAGATGCTGGGGCCAACGTCCTGACTTTC. Encoded protein: CSATIIQGEDAGANVLTF.

The chain joins TRBV2 to TRBJ2-5; 10 bases are a match to TRBD2. Germline trimming cut 7 bases from V and 4 bases from J; bases unmatched to any gene: 12. The CDR3 runs to 16 residues. Per the germline V gene, CDR1 is SNHLY and CDR2 is FYNNEI. The CDR3 region has the DNA TGTGCCAGCATTGCTAGCGGGAGCCCGACGAGAGAGACCCAGTACTTC. Protein sequence: CASIASGSPTRETQYF.

The chain recombines TRBV29-1 with TRBJ2-7; 8 bases agree with TRBD1. Trimming took 5 bases from V and 1 from J; bases not matched to a gene: 16. Looked up from germline, CDR1 is SQVTM and CDR2 is ANQGSEA. The CDR3 is made up of 17 amino acids. CDR3 bases: TGCAGCGTTAGGGGGACCCCAGGGGGCGCGGGGTCCTACGAGCAGTACTTC. This encodes CSVRGTPGGAGSYEQYF.

The chain is built from TRBV7-9 and TRBJ2-3, with TRBD2 identical over 7 bases. Trimming cost V 1 base and J 2 bases; bases outside gene matches: 6. Germline V lookup: CDR1 SEHNR, CDR2 FQNEAQ (reference sequence). The CDR3 length is 16 residues. The CDR3 spells CASSLVLADDTDTQYF. CDR3 DNA sequence: TGTGCCAGCAGCTTAGTTCTAGCGGATGACACAGATACGCAGTATTTT.

The rearrangement joins TRBV7-6 to TRBJ2-1; a possible D gene is TRBD2 (5 bases). Per germline, CDR1 SGHVS and CDR2 FNYEAQ. V lost 5 bases and J lost 0, with 17 bases in between. The length of the CDR3 is 17 residues. The CDR3 coding sequence is TGTGCCAGCAGCATCGCCCCAGCGGATCGCTCCTACAATGAGCAGTTCTTC. It translates to CASSIAPADRSYNEQFF.

V usage is TRBV15 and J usage is TRBJ2-7; D is perhaps TRBD1 (7 bases). The CDR3 is 14 residues long. The germline V and J ends were trimmed by 4 bases and 2 bases, with 12 bases remaining between them. CDR1 is LNHNV, CDR2 YYDKDF, per germline (reference sequence). CDR3 in amino acids: CATSTGGSAYEQYF. The CDR3 DNA is TGTGCCACCAGCACAGGGGGGTCCGCCTACGAGCAGTACTTC.

J is TRBJ2-1 and V is TRBV7-9; a possible D gene is TRBD2 (5 bases). Per germline, CDR1 SEHNR and CDR2 FQNEAQ (reference sequence). V lost 5 bases, J lost 5 bases, and 16 bases lay in between. CDR3 length: 15 residues. CDR3 loop: CASSPPSSLNNEQFF. The CDR3 nucleotides are TGTGCCAGCAGCCCGCCTAGCTCCTTAAACAATGAGCAGTTCTTC.

The chain carries TRBV27 and TRBJ2-1; the D gene is possibly TRBD2 (6 bases). The CDR3 runs 16 residues. Germline-derived CDR1 and CDR2 are MNHEY and SMNVEV (reference sequence). V gave up 5 bases and J gave up 3 bases, with 17 bases separating them. As DNA, the CDR3 is TGTGCCAGCAGTGCTGGAGGCGGCGGGATCTACAATGAGCAGTTCTTC. Protein product: CASSAGGGGIYNEQFF.

The chain uses TRBV6-1 and TRBJ2-7; D is possibly TRBD2 (6 bases). The CDR3 covers 15 residues. V was shortened by 6 bases and J by 2 bases, with 17 bases between the two germline ends. CDR1 and CDR2 from the germline V gene are MNHNS and SASEGT. CDR3 amino acids: CASRGPGGYAYEQYF. The CDR3 region has the DNA TGTGCCAGCAGAGGACCCGGGGGATATGCCTACGAGCAGTACTTC.

J is TRBJ1-3 and V is TRBV29-1; D is uncertain. CDR3 length: 15 amino acids. Germline V CDR1 and CDR2: SQVTM, ANQGSEA. The germline V and J ends were trimmed by 7 bases and 0 bases, with 16 bases remaining between them. The CDR3 spells CSAPFRSSSGNTIYF. The CDR3 DNA reads TGCAGCGCCCCTTTTCGATCGAGCTCTGGAAACACCATATATTTT. Full variable domain (outside the CDR3, taken from reference TRBV29-1 and TRBJ1-3): SAVISQKPSRDICQRGTSLTIQCQVDSQVTMMFWYRQQPGQSLTLIATANQGSEATYESGFVIDKFPISRPNLTFSTLTVSNMSPEDSSIYLCSAPFRSSSGNTIYFGEGSWLTVV.

The CDR3 loop is CAPVYMGAYNEQFF. In DNA, the CDR3 is TGCGCCCCGGTTTATATGGGGGCATACAATGAGCAGTTCTTC. The V and J genes are TRBV23-1 and TRBJ2-1; a weak D match, TRBD1 (6 bases). TRBV23-1 is recorded as an ORF, its role being uncertain. There are 14 residues in the CDR3. V dropped 11 bases and J dropped 4 bases, with 18 bases sitting between them.

This clone was observed a few times. The rearrangement joins TRBV29-1 to TRBJ2-1, with 9 bases lining up with TRBD2. Trimming at V came to 3 bases and at J to 8 bases, leaving 14 bases not matched to a gene. From germline, CDR1 is SQVTM and CDR2 ANQGSEA. The CDR3 runs to 16 residues. The CDR3 loop reads CSVELWTSASGDEQFF. The CDR3 bases are TGCAGCGTTGAGTTATGGACTAGCGCCTCGGGAGATGAGCAGTTCTTC.

V is TRBV29-1 and J is TRBJ2-5, with 7 nucleotides matching TRBD1. Germline lookup yields CDR1 SQVTM and CDR2 ANQGSEA. The trim removed 0 bases at V and 7 bases at J, leaving 8 bases unmatched. There are 14 residues in the CDR3. CDR3: CSVEEGDSPGTQYF. The CDR3 DNA sequence: TGCAGCGTTGAAGAGGGGGACAGCCCAGGGACCCAGTACTTC.

The V and J genes are TRBV5-4 and TRBJ1-1; D perhaps matches TRBD1 (5 bases). Trimming stripped 0 bases from V and 1 base from J, with 7 bases between. CDR3 length equals 14 residues. Germline V gene lookup returns CDR1 SGHNT and CDR2 YYREEE (reference sequence). CDR3 DNA sequence: TGTGCCAGCAGCTTGGCAGGGTCGAACACTGAAGCTTTCTTT. It yields the protein CASSLAGSNTEAFF.

This chain links TRBV5-5 with TRBJ2-1; D is uncertain. Trimming cost V 4 bases and J 0 bases, with 14 bases left between them. The CDR3 is 16 residues long. Germline values: CDR1 SGHKS, CDR2 YYEKEE (reference sequence). CDR3 sequence reads: CASSPRPTSSYNEQFF. The CDR3 coding sequence is TGTGCCAGCAGCCCACGACCTACCAGCTCCTACAATGAGCAGTTCTTC. Variable domain in full (rest from reference TRBV5-5 and TRBJ2-1): DAGVTQSPTHLIKTRGQQVTLRCSPISGHKSVSWYQQVLGQGPQFIFQYYEKEERGRGNFPDRFSARQFPNYSSELNVNALLLGDSALYLCASSPRPTSSYNEQFFGPGTRLTVL.

To note about this clone: Other DNA sequences from this sample encode an identical CDR3 as well. This chain connects TRBV7-9 to TRBJ2-7; D possibly uses TRBD1 or TRBD2 (5 bases each). The CDR3 has 14 amino acids. The germline V and J ends were trimmed by 0 bases and 0 bases, with 6 bases remaining between them. The germline V gene encodes CDR1 SEHNR and CDR2 FQNEAQ (reference sequence). The CDR3 DNA is TGTGCCAGCAGCTTAGCCGGGACCTCCTACGAGCAGTACTTC. Translated, it gives CASSLAGTSYEQYF.

The chain has TRBV28 and TRBJ1-1, with D perhaps matching TRBD1 (5 bases). Germline loops: CDR1 MDHEN, CDR2 SYDVKM. The CDR3 runs to 17 residues. Trimming took off 4 bases at V and 1 base at J, with 19 bases between the two ends. The CDR3 region has the DNA TGTGCCAGCAGTTCAGACTTTCAGGGATACAAGAACACTGAAGCTTTCTTT. It yields the protein CASSSDFQGYKNTEAFF.

The chain links TRBV7-9 to TRBJ2-2, with D possibly TRBD2 on 5 matching bases. Germline CDR1 and CDR2: SEHNR and FQNEAQ (reference sequence). The CDR3 sequence is 13 residues long. The ends were cut back, 3 bases at V and 6 bases at J, with 8 bases in the middle. CDR3 coding DNA: TGTGCCAGCAGCTTGAGCGGAGCCGGGGAGCTGTTTTTT. The encoded protein is CASSLSGAGELFF.

V and J are TRBV4-1 and TRBJ1-1, with 7 bases aligning to TRBD1. Germline V lookup: CDR1 MGHRA, CDR2 YSYEKL. The CDR3 length is 15 residues. The V and J ends lost 7 bases and 1 base, in that order; junction bases with no gene match: 9. CDR3 loop: CASTLDRVQNTEAFF. CDR3 bases: TGCGCCAGCACATTAGACAGGGTTCAGAACACTGAAGCTTTCTTT.